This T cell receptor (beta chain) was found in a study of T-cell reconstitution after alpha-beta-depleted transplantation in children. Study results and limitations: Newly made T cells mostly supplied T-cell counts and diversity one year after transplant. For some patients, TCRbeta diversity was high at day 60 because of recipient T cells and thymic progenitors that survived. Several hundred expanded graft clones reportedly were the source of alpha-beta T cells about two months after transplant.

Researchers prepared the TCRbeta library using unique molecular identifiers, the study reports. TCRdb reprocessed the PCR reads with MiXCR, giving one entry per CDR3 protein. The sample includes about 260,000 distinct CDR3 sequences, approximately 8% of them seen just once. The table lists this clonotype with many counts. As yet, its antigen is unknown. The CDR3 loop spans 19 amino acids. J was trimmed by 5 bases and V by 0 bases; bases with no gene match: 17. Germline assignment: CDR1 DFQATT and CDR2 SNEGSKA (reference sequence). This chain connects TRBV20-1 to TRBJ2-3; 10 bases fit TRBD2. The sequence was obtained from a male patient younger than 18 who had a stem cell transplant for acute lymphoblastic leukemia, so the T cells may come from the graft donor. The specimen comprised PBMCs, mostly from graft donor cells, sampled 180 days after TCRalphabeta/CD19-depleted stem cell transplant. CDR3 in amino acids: CSARDRIAGGPGPLDTQYF. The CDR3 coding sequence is TGCAGTGCTAGAGATAGGATAGCGGGGGGCCCAGGCCCACTAGATACGCAGTATTTT.